This is a list of T cell receptor beta chains from one sample in a study of beta chain features in type 1 diabetes. Sequencing was performed with immunoSEQ multiplex PCR; in TCRdb, only in-frame clones are kept and a portion is missing. Of about 400,000 clones listed, around 12% are singletons. Source material: naive CD4+ T cells from blood. Receptors originate from a man aged 18 to 30 in good health. CDR3s include the opening cysteine and the closing phenylalanine or tryptophan. The size field is filled for only some rows; it gives once, few, many or a size class.

few	TRBV18	TRBJ1-5	CASSPPGQGIESQHF
NA	TRBV21-1	TRBJ1-6	CAIPKREVDNSPLHF
NA	TRBV5-5	TRBJ2-1	CASSFRGSATSYNEQFF
few	TRBV9	TRBJ2-1	CASSVEAGTYNEQFF
NA	TRBV7-8	TRBJ2-5	CASSWKPGDATQYF
NA	TRBV2	TRBJ2-2	CASRGLAGDSGELFF
few	TRBV9	TRBJ2-1	CASSLGQGFPSNNEQFF
NA	TRBV4-2	TRBJ2-7	CASSPVGWSSSYEQYF
many	TRBV29-1	TRBJ2-2	CSVADRGLNTGELFF
few	TRBV11-3	TRBJ2-1	CASSRGSGRNNEQFF
NA	TRBV29-1	TRBJ1-2	CSVGRVLNYGYTF
few	TRBV2	TRBJ1-4	CASMRQPTTNEKLFF
NA	TRBV28	TRBJ2-7	CASRKQGTSYEQYF
few	TRBV10-3	TRBJ1-2	CAIRTGGANGYTF
few	TRBV6-1	TRBJ2-1	CASSEVGGSSYNEQFF
few	TRBV4-1	TRBJ1-1	CASSQGPRQRRNTEAFF
NA	TRBV30	TRBJ1-2	CAWGVGSNYGYTF
few	TRBV7-2	TRBJ2-7	CASSAEETGGIYEQYF
few	TRBV7-3	TRBJ2-5	CASSPKTRDRGGTGAQYF
few	TRBV30	TRBJ2-5	CAWSRGRGGKETQYF
NA	TRBV15	TRBJ2-7	CATSETRRTYEQYF
NA	TRBV28	TRBJ2-7	CASSPGTVTYEQYF
few	TRBV29-1	TRBJ2-5	CSVPELVQETQYF
few	TRBV4-2	TRBJ2-5	CASSLWLAGQETQYF
NA	TRBV30	TRBJ1-2	CAWGRSGGYGYTF
few	TRBV30	TRBJ2-5	CAWATGGQETQYF
few	TRBV27	TRBJ1-5	CASSFRAGSGNQPQHF
few	TRBV2	TRBJ1-1	CASSLQGVHTEAFF
few	TRBV14	TRBJ2-1	CASSFGLAGVKQFF
NA	TRBV10-3	TRBJ1-1	CAISKNYEAFF
few	TRBV18	TRBJ1-3	CASSPQGQGAGNTIYF
NA	TRBV7-3	TRBJ2-3	CASSGEDTQYF
NA	TRBV11-2	TRBJ2-7	CASSLALRGVDEQYF
NA	TRBV5-1	TRBJ1-2	CASSSSGGNYGYTF
NA	TRBV10-3	TRBJ1-5	CAIRGDRTSNQPQHF
many	TRBV29-1	TRBJ2-5	CSVQLTGGETQYF
NA	TRBV7-9	TRBJ2-1	CASSLASDEQFF
NA	TRBV5-6	TRBJ1-1	CASSLRGHRGIGEAFF
few	TRBV7-7	TRBJ2-1	CASSLEAGVEQFF
NA	TRBV9	TRBJ1-1	CASSTGGRTEAFF
NA	TRBV25-1	TRBJ2-5	CASSEGYFLQETQYF
few	TRBV7-6	TRBJ2-3	CASSLGSRVDTQYF
few	TRBV7-2	TRBJ2-7	CASSHGTGGWWEQYF
few	TRBV29-1	TRBJ1-1	CSVTRGDGGTEAFF
few	TRBV7-9	TRBJ1-2	CASSLGGTNYGYTF
NA	TRBV2	TRBJ2-3	CASSEYSGNTDTQYF
NA	TRBV7-9	TRBJ1-1	CASSRTGGVGMNTEAFF
few	TRBV29-1	TRBJ2-3	CSVEGGLDPDTQYF
few	TRBV30	TRBJ1-2	CAWSGESYGYTF
few	TRBV7-2	TRBJ2-7	CASRRTGDYEQYF
NA	TRBV4-2	TRBJ1-4	CASSQSPSWEKLFF
few	TRBV11-2	TRBJ1-2	CASSPDRGGHGYTF
NA	TRBV2	TRBJ2-2	CASSEIRGGTGELFF